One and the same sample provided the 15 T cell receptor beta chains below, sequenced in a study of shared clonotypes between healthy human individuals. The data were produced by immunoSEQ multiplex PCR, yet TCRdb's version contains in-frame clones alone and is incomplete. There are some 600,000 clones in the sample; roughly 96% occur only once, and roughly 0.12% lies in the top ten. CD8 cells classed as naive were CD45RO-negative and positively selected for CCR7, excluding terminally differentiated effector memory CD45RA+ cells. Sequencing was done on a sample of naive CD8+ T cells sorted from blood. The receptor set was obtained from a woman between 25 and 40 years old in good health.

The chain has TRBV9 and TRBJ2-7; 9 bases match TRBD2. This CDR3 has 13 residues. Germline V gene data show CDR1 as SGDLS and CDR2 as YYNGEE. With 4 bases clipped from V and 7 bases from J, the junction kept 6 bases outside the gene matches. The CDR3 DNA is TGTGCCAGCAGCCCTGGGACTAGCAAAGAGCAGTACTTC. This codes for CASSPGTSKEQYF. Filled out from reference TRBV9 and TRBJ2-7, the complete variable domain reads DSGVTQTPKHLITATGQRVTLRCSPRSGDLSVYWYQQSLDQGLQFLIQYYNGEERAKGNILERFSAQQFPDLHSELNLSSLELGDSALYFCASSPGTSKEQYFGPGTRLTVT.

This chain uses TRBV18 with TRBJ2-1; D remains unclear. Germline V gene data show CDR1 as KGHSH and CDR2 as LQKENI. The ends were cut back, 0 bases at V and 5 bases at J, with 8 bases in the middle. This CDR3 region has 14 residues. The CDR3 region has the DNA TGTGCCAGCTCACCACCGGCCAGTGACAATGAGCAGTTCTTC. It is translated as CASSPPASDNEQFF. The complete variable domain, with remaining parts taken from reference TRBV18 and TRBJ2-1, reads NAGVMQNPRHLVRRRGQEARLRCSPMKGHSHVYWYRQLPEEGLKFMVYLQKENIIDESGMPKERFSAEFPKEGPSILRIQQVVRGDSAAYFCASSPPASDNEQFFGPGTRLTVL.

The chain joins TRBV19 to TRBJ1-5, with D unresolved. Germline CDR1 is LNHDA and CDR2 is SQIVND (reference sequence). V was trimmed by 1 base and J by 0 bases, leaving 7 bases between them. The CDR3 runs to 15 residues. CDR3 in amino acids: CASSIVSYSNQPQHF. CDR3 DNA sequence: TGTGCCAGTAGTATAGTCAGCTATAGCAATCAGCCCCAGCATTTT. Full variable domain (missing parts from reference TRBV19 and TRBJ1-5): DGGITQSPKYLFRKEGQNVTLSCEQNLNHDAMYWYRQDPGQGLRLIYYSQIVNDFQKGDIAEGYSVSREKKESFPLTVTSAQKNPTAFYLCASSIVSYSNQPQHFGDGTRLSIL.

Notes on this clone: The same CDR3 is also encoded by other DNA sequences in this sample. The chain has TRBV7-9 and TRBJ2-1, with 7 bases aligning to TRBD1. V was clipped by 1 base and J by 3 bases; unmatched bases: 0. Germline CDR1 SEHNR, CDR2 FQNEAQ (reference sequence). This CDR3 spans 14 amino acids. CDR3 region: CASSLGQGYNEQFF. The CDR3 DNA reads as TGTGCCAGCAGCTTAGGACAGGGCTACAATGAGCAGTTCTTC.

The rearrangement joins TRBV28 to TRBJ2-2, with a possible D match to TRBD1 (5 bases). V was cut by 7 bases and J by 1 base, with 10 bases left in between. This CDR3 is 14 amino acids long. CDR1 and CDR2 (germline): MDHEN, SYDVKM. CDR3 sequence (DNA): TGTGCCAGCATGGCGACAGTGAACACCGGGGAGCTGTTTTTT. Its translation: CASMATVNTGELFF.

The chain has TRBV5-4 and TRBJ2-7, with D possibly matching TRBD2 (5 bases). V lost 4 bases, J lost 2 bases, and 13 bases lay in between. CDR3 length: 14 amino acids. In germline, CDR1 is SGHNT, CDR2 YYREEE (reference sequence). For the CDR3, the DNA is TGTGCCAGCAGCGACGGAGGACGGACCTACGAGCAGTACTTC. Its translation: CASSDGGRTYEQYF.

CDR3 amino acids: CASSDSPGYPRIEQFF. The CDR3 nucleotides are TGTGCCAGCAGTGACTCGCCAGGCTATCCACGGATTGAGCAGTTCTTC. The gene calls are TRBV6-4 and TRBJ2-1; D not certain. Trimming cost V 0 bases and J 9 bases, with 18 bases left between them. The length of the CDR3 is 16 residues. Germline V gene data show CDR1 as MRHNA and CDR2 as SNTAGT.

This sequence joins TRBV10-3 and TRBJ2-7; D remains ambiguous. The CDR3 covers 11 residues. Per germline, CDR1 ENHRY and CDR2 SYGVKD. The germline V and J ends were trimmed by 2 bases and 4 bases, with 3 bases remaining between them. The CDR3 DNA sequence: TGTGCCATCAGTGAGGGATACGAGCAGTACTTC. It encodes CAISEGYEQYF.

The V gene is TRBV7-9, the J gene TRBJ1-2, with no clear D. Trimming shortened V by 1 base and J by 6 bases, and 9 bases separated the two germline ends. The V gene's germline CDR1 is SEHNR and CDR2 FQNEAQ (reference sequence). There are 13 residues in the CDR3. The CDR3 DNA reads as TGTGCCAGCAGCTTAGTGAATACGGATGGCTACACCTTC. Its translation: CASSLVNTDGYTF.

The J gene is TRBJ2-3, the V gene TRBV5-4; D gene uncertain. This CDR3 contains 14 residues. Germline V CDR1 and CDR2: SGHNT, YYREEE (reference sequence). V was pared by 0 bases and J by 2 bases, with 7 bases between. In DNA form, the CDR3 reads TGTGCCAGCAGCTTGGGGATAGCCACAGATACGCAGTATTTT. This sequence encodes CASSLGIATDTQYF.

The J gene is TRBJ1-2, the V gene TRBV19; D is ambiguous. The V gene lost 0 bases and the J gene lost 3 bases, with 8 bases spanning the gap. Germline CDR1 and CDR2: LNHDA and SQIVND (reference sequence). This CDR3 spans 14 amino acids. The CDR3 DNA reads TGTGCCAGTAGTATAGATGGGGAGTACTATGGCTACACCTTC. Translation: CASSIDGEYYGYTF.

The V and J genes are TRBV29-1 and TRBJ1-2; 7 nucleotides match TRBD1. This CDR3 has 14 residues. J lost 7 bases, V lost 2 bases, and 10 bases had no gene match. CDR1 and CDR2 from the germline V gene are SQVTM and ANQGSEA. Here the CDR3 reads CSVESYDRDSGYTF. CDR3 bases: TGCAGCGTTGAATCCTACGACAGGGATTCTGGCTACACCTTC.

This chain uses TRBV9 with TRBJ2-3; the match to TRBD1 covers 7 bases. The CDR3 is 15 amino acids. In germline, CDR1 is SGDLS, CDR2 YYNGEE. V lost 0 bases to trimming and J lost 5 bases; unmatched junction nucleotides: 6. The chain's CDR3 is CASSVEGGGLDTQYF. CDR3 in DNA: TGTGCCAGCAGCGTAGAAGGGGGCGGATTAGATACGCAGTATTTT.

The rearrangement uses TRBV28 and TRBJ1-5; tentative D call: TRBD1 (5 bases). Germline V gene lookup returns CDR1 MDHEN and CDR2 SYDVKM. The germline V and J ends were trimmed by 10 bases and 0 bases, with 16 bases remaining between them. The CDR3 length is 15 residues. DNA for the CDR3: TGTGCCACCTTAAAGGGGTCCTCTAGCAATCAGCCCCAGCATTTT. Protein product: CATLKGSSSNQPQHF. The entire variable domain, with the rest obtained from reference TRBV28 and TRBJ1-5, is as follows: DVKVTQSSRYLVKRTGEKVFLECVQDMDHENMFWYRQDPGLGLRLIYFSYDVKMKEKGDIPEGYSVSREKKERFSLILESASTNQTSMYLCATLKGSSSNQPQHFGDGTRLSIL.

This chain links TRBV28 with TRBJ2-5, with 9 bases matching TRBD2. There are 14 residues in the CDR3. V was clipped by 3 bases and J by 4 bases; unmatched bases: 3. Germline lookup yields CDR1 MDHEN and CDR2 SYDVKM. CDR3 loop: CASSFAAGGETQYF. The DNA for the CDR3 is TGTGCCAGCAGTTTTGCAGCGGGGGGAGAGACCCAGTACTTC.